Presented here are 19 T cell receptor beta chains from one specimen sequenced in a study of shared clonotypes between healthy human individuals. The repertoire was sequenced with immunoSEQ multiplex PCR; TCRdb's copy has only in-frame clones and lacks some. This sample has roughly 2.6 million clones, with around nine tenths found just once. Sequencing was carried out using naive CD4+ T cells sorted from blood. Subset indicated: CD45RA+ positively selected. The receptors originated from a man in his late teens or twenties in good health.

The CDR3: CASTPTAGGSDEQFF. As DNA, the CDR3 is TGTGCCAGCACCCCGACGGCGGGGGGATCGGATGAGCAGTTCTTC. V is TRBV9 and J is TRBJ2-1, with 8 nucleotides matching TRBD2. The CDR3 extends over 15 amino acids. The germline V gene has CDR1 SGDLS and CDR2 YYNGEE. V was clipped by 6 bases and J by 8 bases; unmatched bases: 13.

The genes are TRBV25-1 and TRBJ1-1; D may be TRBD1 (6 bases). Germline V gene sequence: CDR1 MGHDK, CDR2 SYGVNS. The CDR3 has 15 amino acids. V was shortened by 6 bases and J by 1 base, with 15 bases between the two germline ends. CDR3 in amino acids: CASRETGLQNTEAFF. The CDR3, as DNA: TGTGCCAGCAGGGAGACAGGTCTGCAGAACACTGAAGCTTTCTTT.

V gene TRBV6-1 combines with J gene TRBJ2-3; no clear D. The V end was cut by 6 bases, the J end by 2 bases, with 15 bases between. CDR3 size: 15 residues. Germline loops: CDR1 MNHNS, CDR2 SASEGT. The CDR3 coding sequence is TGTGCCAGCAGGGAGACCAGCCACCCCACAGATACGCAGTATTTT. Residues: CASRETSHPTDTQYF.

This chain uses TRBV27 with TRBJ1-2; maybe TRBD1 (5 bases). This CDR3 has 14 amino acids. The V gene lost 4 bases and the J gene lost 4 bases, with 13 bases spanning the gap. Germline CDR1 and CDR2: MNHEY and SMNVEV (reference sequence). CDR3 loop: CASSSYQGLYGYTF. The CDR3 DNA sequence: TGTGCCAGCAGTTCCTATCAGGGCCTCTATGGCTACACCTTC.

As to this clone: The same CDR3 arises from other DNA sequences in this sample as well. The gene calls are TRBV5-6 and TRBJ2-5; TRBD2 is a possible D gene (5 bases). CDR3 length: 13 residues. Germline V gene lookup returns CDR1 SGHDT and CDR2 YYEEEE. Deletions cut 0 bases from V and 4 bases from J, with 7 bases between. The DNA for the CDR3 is TGTGCCAGCAGCTTGGCCAGCGGAGAGACCCAGTACTTC. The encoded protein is CASSLASGETQYF.

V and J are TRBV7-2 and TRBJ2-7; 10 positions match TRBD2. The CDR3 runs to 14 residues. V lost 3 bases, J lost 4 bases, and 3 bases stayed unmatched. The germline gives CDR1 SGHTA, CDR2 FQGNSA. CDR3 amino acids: CASSFSLAGYEQYF. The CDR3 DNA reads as TGTGCCAGCAGCTTTTCACTAGCGGGGTACGAGCAGTACTTC.

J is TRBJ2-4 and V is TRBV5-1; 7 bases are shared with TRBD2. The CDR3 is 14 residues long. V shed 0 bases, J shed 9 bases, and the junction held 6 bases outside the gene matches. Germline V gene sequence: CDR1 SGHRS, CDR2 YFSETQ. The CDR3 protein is CASSLEGPGGIQYF. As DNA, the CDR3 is TGCGCCAGCAGCTTGGAGGGTCCGGGGGGCATTCAGTACTTC. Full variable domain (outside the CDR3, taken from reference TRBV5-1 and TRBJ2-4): KAGVTQTPRYLIKTRGQQVTLSCSPISGHRSVSWYQQTPGQGLQFLFEYFSETQRNKGNFPGRFSGRQFSNSRSEMNVSTLELGDSALYLCASSLEGPGGIQYFGAGTRLSVL.

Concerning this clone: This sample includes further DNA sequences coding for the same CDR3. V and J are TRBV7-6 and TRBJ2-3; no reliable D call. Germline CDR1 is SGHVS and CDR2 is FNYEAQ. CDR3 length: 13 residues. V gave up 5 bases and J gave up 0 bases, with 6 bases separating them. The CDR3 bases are TGTGCCAGCAGCCTAGGTAGCACAGATACGCAGTATTTT. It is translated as CASSLGSTDTQYF.

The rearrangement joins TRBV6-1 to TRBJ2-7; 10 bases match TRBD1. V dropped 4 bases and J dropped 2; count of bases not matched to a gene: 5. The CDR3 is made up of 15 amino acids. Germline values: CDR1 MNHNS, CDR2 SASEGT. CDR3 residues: CASSAPGQGPYEQYF. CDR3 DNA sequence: TGTGCCAGCAGTGCCCCGGGACAGGGGCCCTACGAGCAGTACTTC.

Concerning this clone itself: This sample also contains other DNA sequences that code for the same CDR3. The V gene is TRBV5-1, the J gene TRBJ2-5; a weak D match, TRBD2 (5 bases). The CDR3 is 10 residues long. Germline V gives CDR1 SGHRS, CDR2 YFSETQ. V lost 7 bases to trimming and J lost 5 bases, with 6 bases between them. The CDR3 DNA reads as TGCGCCAGCGGGGAGGAGACCCAGTACTTC. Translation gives CASGEETQYF.

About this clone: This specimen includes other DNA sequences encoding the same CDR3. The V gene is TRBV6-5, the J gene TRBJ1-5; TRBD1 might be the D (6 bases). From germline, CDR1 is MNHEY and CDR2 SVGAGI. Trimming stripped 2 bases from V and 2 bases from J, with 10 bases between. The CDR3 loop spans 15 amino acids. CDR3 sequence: CASSYDRSGNQPQHF. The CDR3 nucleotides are TGTGCCAGCAGTTACGACAGGTCTGGCAATCAGCCCCAGCATTTT.

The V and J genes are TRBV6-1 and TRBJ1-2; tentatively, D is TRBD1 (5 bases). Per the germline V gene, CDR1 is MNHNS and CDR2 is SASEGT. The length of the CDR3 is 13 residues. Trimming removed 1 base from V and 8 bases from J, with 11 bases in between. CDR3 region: CASSEEWQGGYTF. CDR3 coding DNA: TGTGCCAGCAGTGAAGAGTGGCAGGGCGGCTACACCTTC.

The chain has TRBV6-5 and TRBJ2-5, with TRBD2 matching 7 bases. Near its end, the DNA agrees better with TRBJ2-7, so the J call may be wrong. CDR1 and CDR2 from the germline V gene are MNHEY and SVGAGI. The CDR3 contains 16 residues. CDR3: CASSYYAGDSSYEQYF. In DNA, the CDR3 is TGTGCCAGCAGTTACTATGCGGGGGATTCTTCCTACGAGCAGTACTTC.

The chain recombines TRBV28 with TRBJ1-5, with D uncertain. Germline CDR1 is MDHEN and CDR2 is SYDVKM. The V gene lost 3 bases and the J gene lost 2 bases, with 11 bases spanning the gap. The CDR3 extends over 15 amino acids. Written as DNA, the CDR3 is TGTGCCAGCAGTTTTTCAGGAGGTGGCAATCAGCCCCAGCATTTT. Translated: CASSFSGGGNQPQHF.

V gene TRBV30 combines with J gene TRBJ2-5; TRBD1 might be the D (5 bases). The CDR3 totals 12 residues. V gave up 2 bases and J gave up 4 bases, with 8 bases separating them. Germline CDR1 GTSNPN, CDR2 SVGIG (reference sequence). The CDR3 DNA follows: TGTGCCTGGAGTCAGGGATCAGAGACCCAGTACTTC. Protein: CAWSQGSETQYF. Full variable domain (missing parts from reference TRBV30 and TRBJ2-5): SQTIHQWPATLVQPVGSPLSLECTVEGTSNPNLYWYRQAAGRGLQLLFYSVGIGQISSEVPQNLSASRPQDRQFILSSKKLLLSDSGFYLCAWSQGSETQYFGPGTRLLVL.

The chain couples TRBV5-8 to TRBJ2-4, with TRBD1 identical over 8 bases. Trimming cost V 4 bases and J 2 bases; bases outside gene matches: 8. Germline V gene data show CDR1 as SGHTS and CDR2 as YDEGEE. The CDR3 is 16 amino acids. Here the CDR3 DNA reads TGTGCCAGCAGCATAGGACAGGGCTCATCCAAAAACATTCAGTACTTC. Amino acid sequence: CASSIGQGSSKNIQYF.

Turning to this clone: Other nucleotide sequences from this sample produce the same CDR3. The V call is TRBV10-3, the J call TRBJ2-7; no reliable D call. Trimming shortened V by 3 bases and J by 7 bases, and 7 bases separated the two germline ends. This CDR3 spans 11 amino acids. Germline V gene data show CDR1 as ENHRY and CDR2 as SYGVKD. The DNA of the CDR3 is TGTGCCATCAGTGATTTCGGTGAGCAGTACTTC. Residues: CAISDFGEQYF.

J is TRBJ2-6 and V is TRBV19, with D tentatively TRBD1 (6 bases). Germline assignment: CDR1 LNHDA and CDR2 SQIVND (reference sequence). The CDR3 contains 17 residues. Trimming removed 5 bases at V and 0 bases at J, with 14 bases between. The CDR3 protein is CASSGRDIGSGANVLTF. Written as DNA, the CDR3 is TGTGCCAGTAGTGGCCGGGACATCGGCTCTGGGGCCAACGTCCTGACTTTC.

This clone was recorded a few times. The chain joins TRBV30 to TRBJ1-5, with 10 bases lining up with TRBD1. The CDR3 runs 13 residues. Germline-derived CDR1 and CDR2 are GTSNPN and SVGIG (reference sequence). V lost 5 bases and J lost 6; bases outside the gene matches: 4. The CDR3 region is CAWQTGGRQPQHF. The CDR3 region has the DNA TGTGCCTGGCAGACAGGGGGCCGTCAGCCCCAGCATTTT. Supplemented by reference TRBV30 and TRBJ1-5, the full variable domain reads SQTIHQWPATLVQPVGSPLSLECTVEGTSNPNLYWYRQAAGRGLQLLFYSVGIGQISSEVPQNLSASRPQDRQFILSSKKLLLSDSGFYLCAWQTGGRQPQHFGDGTRLSIL.